Included here is one TCR beta chain sequence, with context. Its antigen is unidentified. The V gene lost 4 bases and the J gene lost 6 bases, with 7 bases spanning the gap. The germline V gene has CDR1 SEHNR and CDR2 FQNEAQ (reference sequence). This CDR3 has 12 amino acids. Researchers gathered lesional scalp punch biopsies and peripheral blood from patients with alopecia areata. Sorting of PBMCs yielded the CD4+ and CD8+ T cells. This sample is part of a study of CD8+ T cells in alopecia areata. General study points: Scalp samples also contribute reads from the resident alphabeta T cells found in normal skin.

The authors extracted RNA and reverse transcribed it into cDNA as the sequencing template. Clones were read by immunoSEQ multiplex PCR, and TCRdb kept only the in-frame ones, dropping some. The sample shows about 200,000 clones, about 53% of them seen only once. Sequencing used CD4+ T cells sorted from blood, obtained at week 0. The clonotype comes from a human donor with alopecia areata. The V gene is TRBV7-9, the J gene TRBJ2-1; D uncertain. The CDR3: CASSSVGNEQFF. CDR3 sequence (DNA): TGTGCCAGCAGCTCGGTGGGCAATGAGCAGTTCTTC.